Below, 24 T cell receptor beta chains from the same sample are listed, as sequenced in a study of shared clonotypes between healthy human individuals. Profiled with immunoSEQ multiplex PCR; TCRdb holds only in-frame clones, not every one. The sample holds roughly 2.5 million clones; around 94% are singletons and the top ten take around 0.14%. Sequenced material: naive CD4+ T cells sorted from blood. The subset: CD45RA+ positively selected. These receptors were taken from a young man in good health.

The chain is built from TRBV2 and TRBJ2-4; D is tentatively TRBD1 or TRBD2 (6 bases each). There are 13 residues in the CDR3. V was trimmed by 11 bases and J by 4 bases, leaving 15 bases between them. Germline assignment: CDR1 SNHLY and CDR2 FYNNEI. The CDR3 nucleotides are TGTGCCGGGGGGCTGCAGCGGAAAAACATTCAGTACTTC. Residues: CAGGLQRKNIQYF.

The chain has TRBV7-2 and TRBJ2-5, with a tentative D call TRBD2 (6 bases). The germline CDR1 and CDR2 sequences are SGHTA and FQGNSA. V lost 6 bases and J 9 bases, leaving 23 bases between the germline ends. The CDR3 sequence is 15 residues long. The CDR3 spells CASSSGLPAGGSQYF. CDR3 in DNA: TGTGCCAGCAGTAGCGGACTGCCCGCCGGAGGGTCCCAGTACTTC.

This chain links TRBV6-6 with TRBJ2-7, with TRBD1 identical over 12 bases. In germline, CDR1 is MNHNY, CDR2 SVGAGI (reference sequence). V trimming: 2 bases; J trimming: 6 bases; junction bases outside the gene matches: 2. The CDR3 covers 14 residues. CDR3 DNA sequence: TGTGCCAGCAGTTACGGGACAGGGGGCGGCGAGCAGTACTTC. Its protein product is CASSYGTGGGEQYF.

In nucleotides, the CDR3 is TGTGCCAGCAGCCCAGGACTAGCGGTTGGCCCTACAGATACGCAGTATTTT. Protein product: CASSPGLAVGPTDTQYF. The genes are TRBV7-2 and TRBJ2-3; 10 bases match TRBD2. V was pared by 5 bases and J by 3 bases, with 11 bases of the junction left unmatched. Germline loops: CDR1 SGHTA, CDR2 FQGNSA. CDR3 length: 17 residues.

This chain links TRBV7-6 with TRBJ2-7; 7 nucleotides match TRBD1. V lost 1 base, J lost 3 bases, and 6 bases stayed unmatched. There are 15 residues in the CDR3. The germline V gene has CDR1 SGHVS and CDR2 FNYEAQ. The DNA for the CDR3 is TGTGCCAGCAGCTTAGTGTCAGGGGGTAACTACGAGCAGTACTTC. This codes for CASSLVSGGNYEQYF.

The chain employs TRBV5-1 and TRBJ1-3; 9 bases map to TRBD1. CDR3 size: 16 residues. V lost 0 bases and J lost 4; bases outside the gene matches: 5. Germline loops: CDR1 SGHRS, CDR2 YFSETQ. The CDR3 DNA sequence: TGCGCCAGCAGCTTGGGGATACAGGGGGCCGGAAACACCATATATTTT. Protein: CASSLGIQGAGNTIYF.

This chain's CDR3 is CASSPTDRTGAWEQYF. The CDR3 DNA reads TGTGCCAGCAGTCCAACGGACCGGACGGGAGCGTGGGAGCAGTACTTC. The J gene is TRBJ2-7, the V gene TRBV6-6; D is perhaps TRBD2 (6 bases). Trimming removed 5 bases at V and 7 bases at J, with 24 bases between. The germline V gene has CDR1 MNHNY and CDR2 SVGAGI (reference sequence). The CDR3 is 16 amino acids.

This chain links TRBV7-9 with TRBJ2-7; D not resolved. V shed 0 bases and J shed 1 base, with 7 bases lying between them. Germline-derived CDR1 and CDR2 are SEHNR and FQNEAQ (reference sequence). This CDR3 spans 14 amino acids. CDR3 sequence (DNA): TGTGCCAGCAGCTTAGCTCCGGAATCCTACGAGCAGTACTTC. Protein: CASSLAPESYEQYF.

The chain recombines TRBV10-3 with TRBJ2-1; a weak D match, TRBD1 (5 bases). The CDR3 spans 17 residues. The V end was cut by 0 bases, the J end by 0 bases, with 12 bases between. Germline V lookup: CDR1 ENHRY, CDR2 SYGVKD. Here the CDR3 reads CAISESPTVSSYNEQFF. In DNA, the CDR3 is TGTGCCATCAGTGAGTCGCCGACAGTCAGCTCCTACAATGAGCAGTTCTTC.

This clone was observed a single time. The rearrangement joins TRBV6-1 to TRBJ1-5; D is uncertain. Trimming removed 5 bases at V and 4 bases at J, with 15 bases between. Germline V gene lookup returns CDR1 MNHNS and CDR2 SASEGT. The CDR3 contains 15 residues. The DNA of the CDR3 is TGTGCCAGCAGTACCAGTCGTACCCTTAATCAGCCCCAGCATTTT. Encoded protein: CASSTSRTLNQPQHF.

V gene TRBV6-1 combines with J gene TRBJ2-7; maybe TRBD1 (6 bases). The CDR3 totals 13 residues. From germline, CDR1 is MNHNS and CDR2 SASEGT. V was trimmed by 7 bases and J by 5 bases, leaving 15 bases between them. As DNA, the CDR3 is TGTGCCAGCACCCCAGGGGTGCCTAACGAGCAGTACTTC. Encoded protein: CASTPGVPNEQYF.

Comment on this clone: This sample includes further DNA sequences coding for the same CDR3. The genes are TRBV5-1 and TRBJ2-3; perhaps TRBD1 as D (6 bases). This CDR3 spans 14 amino acids. Between the trimmed V and J ends, which lost 5 bases and 3 bases, there was a span of 13 bases. Germline V gene sequence: CDR1 SGHRS, CDR2 YFSETQ. CDR3 sequence: CASSKGDITDTQYF. CDR3 bases: TGCGCCAGCAGTAAGGGGGATATAACAGATACGCAGTATTTT. The full variable domain, its missing parts supplied by reference TRBV5-1 and TRBJ2-3, is KAGVTQTPRYLIKTRGQQVTLSCSPISGHRSVSWYQQTPGQGLQFLFEYFSETQRNKGNFPGRFSGRQFSNSRSEMNVSTLELGDSALYLCASSKGDITDTQYFGPGTRLTVL.

The chain couples TRBV5-5 to TRBJ2-6; D is perhaps TRBD1 (5 bases). The CDR3 totals 15 residues. The germline gives CDR1 SGHKS, CDR2 YYEKEE (reference sequence). Trimming removed 0 bases at V and 2 bases at J, with 6 bases between. CDR3 DNA: TGTGCCAGCAGCTTGGTAGGGGCTGGGGCCAACGTCCTGACTTTC. Its translation is CASSLVGAGANVLTF.

The chain employs TRBV30 and TRBJ2-7; TRBD2 might be the D (5 bases). Germline V gene data show CDR1 as GTSNPN and CDR2 as SVGIG (reference sequence). The CDR3 has 13 amino acids. V lost 4 bases and J lost 7, with 17 bases in between. CDR3 in amino acids: CAWNSGMANEQYF. CDR3 nucleotide sequence: TGTGCCTGGAACTCCGGGATGGCAAATGAGCAGTACTTC.

The chain has TRBV5-1 and TRBJ1-3; D is undetermined. Germline V CDR1 and CDR2: SGHRS, YFSETQ. V was pared by 0 bases and J by 0 bases, with 16 bases between. This CDR3 has 18 residues. The CDR3 loop reads CASSLAGSGASSGNTIYF. CDR3 bases: TGCGCCAGCAGCTTGGCCGGCTCAGGCGCAAGCTCTGGAAACACCATATATTTT. Full variable domain (remainder filled in from reference TRBV5-1 and TRBJ1-3): KAGVTQTPRYLIKTRGQQVTLSCSPISGHRSVSWYQQTPGQGLQFLFEYFSETQRNKGNFPGRFSGRQFSNSRSEMNVSTLELGDSALYLCASSLAGSGASSGNTIYFGEGSWLTVV.

The chain combines TRBV7-8 with TRBJ2-7; 11 nucleotides agree with TRBD2. Germline V gene sequence: CDR1 SGHVS, CDR2 FQNEAQ. Losses at the gene ends were 1 base for V and 1 base for J; bases not matched to a gene: 9. CDR3 size: 18 residues. Written as DNA, the CDR3 is TGTGCCAGCAGCTTAGTGGGTGGGGCTAGCGGGGGGTCCTACGAGCAGTACTTC. Its translation: CASSLVGGASGGSYEQYF.

A word on this clone: Other DNA sequences of this sample code for an identical CDR3. This chain joins TRBV11-2 and TRBJ2-7; no definite D call. Trimming removed 1 base at V and 2 bases at J, with 6 bases between. Germline V gene data show CDR1 as SGHAT and CDR2 as FQNNGV. The CDR3 is 13 residues long. This chain's CDR3 is CASSLGSAYEQYF. The DNA of the CDR3 is TGTGCCAGCAGCTTAGGCAGCGCCTACGAGCAGTACTTC.

V gene TRBV5-1 combines with J gene TRBJ2-1; 7 bases are a match to TRBD2. The CDR3 is 16 amino acids. Germline-derived CDR1 and CDR2 are SGHRS and YFSETQ. The V segment lost 0 bases and the J segment 7 bases; nucleotides outside the gene matches: 10. The DNA of the CDR3 is TGCGCCAGCAGCTTGGGACTAGCTATGGGGGAGAATGAGCAGTTCTTC. Its translation: CASSLGLAMGENEQFF.

This clone appeared a few times. This chain links TRBV6-6 with TRBJ1-4, with D possibly TRBD1 on 5 matching bases. The CDR3 runs 13 residues. Trimming pared 6 bases from V and 6 bases from J, leaving 11 bases between. Per the germline V gene, CDR1 is MNHNY and CDR2 is SVGAGI (reference sequence). CDR3 bases: TGTGCCAGCAGCCTAAGGGGCTATGAAAAACTGTTTTTT. Protein product: CASSLRGYEKLFF.

The chain couples TRBV7-8 to TRBJ1-5; D unresolved. The CDR3 has 16 amino acids. Trimming removed 2 bases from V and 0 bases from J, with 11 bases in between. Germline V gene lookup returns CDR1 SGHVS and CDR2 FQNEAQ. DNA of the CDR3: TGTGCCAGCAGCTTAAACGCGGTTAATAGCAATCAGCCCCAGCATTTT. Its translation: CASSLNAVNSNQPQHF.

This chain links TRBV4-1 with TRBJ1-5; tentatively, D is TRBD1 (6 bases). The V gene lost 0 bases and the J gene lost 7 bases, with 16 bases spanning the gap. The germline gives CDR1 MGHRA, CDR2 YSYEKL. This CDR3 has 16 amino acids. The CDR3 DNA is TGCGCCAGCAGCCAAGATGGGTCGGGGGCTGGCCAGCCCCAGCATTTT. Translation: CASSQDGSGAGQPQHF.

This chain uses TRBV5-1 with TRBJ1-6, with TRBD1 matching 7 bases. In germline, CDR1 is SGHRS, CDR2 YFSETQ. The trim removed 4 bases at V and 9 bases at J, leaving 10 bases unmatched. The CDR3 loop spans 15 amino acids. The CDR3 sequence: CASSAKAGGGSPLHF. CDR3 in DNA: TGCGCCAGCAGCGCCAAGGCAGGGGGGGGTTCACCCCTCCACTTT.

V is TRBV5-6 and J is TRBJ1-5, with D perhaps TRBD1 (6 bases). With 4 bases removed from V and 3 bases from J, the gap between germline ends came to 14 bases. The CDR3 extends over 15 amino acids. Germline V gene lookup returns CDR1 SGHDT and CDR2 YYEEEE. CDR3 nucleotide sequence: TGTGCCAGCAGCCTGAGGGGGGGCGTCAATCAGCCCCAGCATTTT. This encodes CASSLRGGVNQPQHF.

Only one count was recorded for this clone. The chain joins TRBV7-9 to TRBJ1-2; no clear D gene. This CDR3 is built from 14 residues. V lost 5 bases, J lost 8 bases, and 18 bases lay in between. The germline V gene encodes CDR1 SEHNR and CDR2 FQNEAQ (reference sequence). The CDR3 nucleotides are TGTGCCAGCAGCGTAGGAACGGTGGCGGAGGGCTACACCTTC. Its translation is CASSVGTVAEGYTF.